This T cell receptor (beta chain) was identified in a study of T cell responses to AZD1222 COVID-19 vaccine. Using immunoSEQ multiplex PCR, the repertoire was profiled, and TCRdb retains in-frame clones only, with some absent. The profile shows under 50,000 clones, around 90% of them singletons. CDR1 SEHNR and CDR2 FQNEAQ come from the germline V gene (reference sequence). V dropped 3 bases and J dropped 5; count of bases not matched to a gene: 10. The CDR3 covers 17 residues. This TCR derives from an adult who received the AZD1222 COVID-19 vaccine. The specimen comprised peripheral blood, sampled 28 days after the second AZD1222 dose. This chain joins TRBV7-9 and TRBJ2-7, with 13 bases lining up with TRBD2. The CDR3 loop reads CASSFTGTSGITHEQYF. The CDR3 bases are TGTGCCAGCAGCTTCACCGGGACTAGCGGGATAACCCACGAGCAGTACTTC.